The entry below gives a single TCR beta chain sequence along with its context. This sample stems from a study of T cell changes during pregnancy in multiple sclerosis. Generated by immunoSEQ multiplex PCR, the TCRdb table keeps only in-frame clones and is missing some. Here the sample spans around 57,000 clones, 90% being singletons. This CDR3 is built from 14 residues. J was trimmed by 6 bases and V by 6 bases; bases with no gene match: 9. Per the germline V gene, CDR1 is MNHNS and CDR2 is SASEGT. This TCR was sampled from a female donor in good health, enrolled as a control in a pregnancy study. This chain links TRBV6-1 with TRBJ1-2; 8 positions agree with TRBD1. Specimen: peripheral blood, collected in the third trimester of pregnancy. The CDR3 DNA reads as TGTGCCAGCAGAAGGGGGACAGGCTCTGATGGCTACACCTTC. Residues: CASRRGTGSDGYTF.